Below, 25 T cell receptor beta chains from the same sample are listed, as sequenced in a study of blood T cell repertoires in COVID-19 (dated by TCRdb to about 2020). The method behind the library was the immunoSEQ multiplex PCR assay. TCRdb provides this immuneACCESS table in a form limited to in-frame rearrangements. Some clones are lacking; in checked studies, under half of them reflect an unresolved V gene, and why the rest are absent is not known. The sample yields 200,000 to 250,000 clones; around 88% were counted once. The leading ten clones occupy around 6% of the sample. The sample taken for sequencing was peripheral blood. These receptors were collected from a woman of 80 years or more with COVID-19, enrolled during active disease.

This chain connects TRBV28 to TRBJ2-1; 8 bases are a match to TRBD2. Germline V CDR1 and CDR2: MDHEN, SYDVKM. V lost 5 bases to trimming and J lost 3 bases; unmatched junction nucleotides: 12. The CDR3 contains 17 residues. CDR3 sequence (DNA): TGTGCCAGCAGTGGGGGATTAGGCGGGGGGCACTACAATGAGCAGTTCTTC. Amino acids: CASSGGLGGGHYNEQFF. Based on the CDR3 plus reference TRBV28 and TRBJ2-1, the full variable domain is DVKVTQSSRYLVKRTGEKVFLECVQDMDHENMFWYRQDPGLGLRLIYFSYDVKMKEKGDIPEGYSVSREKKERFSLILESASTNQTSMYLCASSGGLGGGHYNEQFFGPGTRLTVL.

The rearrangement links TRBV2 to TRBJ1-5; 8 positions match TRBD1. Trimming removed 4 bases from V and 2 bases from J; junction bases left unmatched: 4. The CDR3 spans 15 residues. CDR1 SNHLY and CDR2 FYNNEI come from the germline V gene. CDR3 residues: CASSGTGIRNQPQHF. The DNA of the CDR3 is TGTGCCAGCAGTGGGACAGGGATCCGCAATCAGCCCCAGCATTTT.

The chain combines TRBV5-1 with TRBJ2-1; 7 bases are a match to TRBD1. The CDR3 runs 15 residues. V gave up 3 bases and J gave up 3 bases; unmatched junction bases: 6. Germline assignment: CDR1 SGHRS and CDR2 YFSETQ. CDR3 sequence: CASSSGTVSYNEQFF. CDR3 sequence (DNA): TGCGCCAGCAGCTCAGGGACAGTCAGCTACAATGAGCAGTTCTTC.

V gene TRBV6-5 combines with J gene TRBJ1-5; 10 nucleotides agree with TRBD1. Per germline, CDR1 MNHEY and CDR2 SVGAGI. V trimming: 5 bases; J trimming: 4 bases; junction bases outside the gene matches: 5. The CDR3 consists of 15 residues. The CDR3 nucleotides read TGTGCCAGCAGTCGCGGGGGACAGGGGAATCAGCCCCAGCATTTT. It specifies CASSRGGQGNQPQHF.

The rearrangement links TRBV5-6 to TRBJ2-1; TRBD2 matches at 13 bases. The CDR3 runs 15 residues. The V segment lost 7 bases and the J segment 5 bases; nucleotides outside the gene matches: 6. Germline CDR1 SGHDT, CDR2 YYEEEE. The CDR3 nucleotides are TGTGCCAGCCATACTAGCGGGGGGGCCCACAATGAGCAGTTCTTC. Amino acids: CASHTSGGAHNEQFF.

The rearrangement links TRBV7-9 to TRBJ1-3; TRBD1 agrees at 7 bases. Trimming at V came to 0 bases and at J to 1 base, leaving 6 bases not matched to a gene. The CDR3 consists of 17 residues. Per the germline V gene, CDR1 is SEHNR and CDR2 is FQNEAQ (reference sequence). The CDR3 sequence: CASSLATGILSGNTIYF. DNA of the CDR3: TGTGCCAGCAGCTTAGCGACAGGGATTCTATCTGGAAACACCATATATTTT.

This clone was observed a handful of times. The gene calls are TRBV30 and TRBJ2-1, with a possible D match to TRBD1 (5 bases). The CDR3 length is 11 residues. Trimming removed 5 bases from V and 3 bases from J, with 5 bases in between. CDR1 and CDR2 from the germline V gene are GTSNPN and SVGIG (reference sequence). The CDR3 sequence: CAWDSYNEQFF. The DNA for the CDR3 is TGTGCCTGGGACAGCTACAATGAGCAGTTCTTC.

This clone is a singleton in its sample. The chain recombines TRBV6-5 with TRBJ1-2; D is unresolved. This CDR3 comprises 14 residues. The V end was cut by 6 bases, the J end by 2 bases, with 13 bases between. Germline lookup yields CDR1 MNHEY and CDR2 SVGAGI. CDR3 sequence reads: CASSPFYRNYGYTF. DNA of the CDR3: TGTGCCAGCAGCCCCTTTTACCGGAACTATGGCTACACCTTC.

As regards this clone: The identical CDR3 is also encoded by other nucleotide sequences in the sample. CDR3 nucleotides: TGCGCCAGCAGCTTACAGGAGAACACTGAAGCTTTCTTT. Amino acid sequence: CASSLQENTEAFF. V is TRBV5-1 and J is TRBJ1-1, with D possibly TRBD1 on 5 matching bases. V was pared by 2 bases and J by 1 base, with 6 bases between. The CDR3 is 13 residues long. Germline CDR1 is SGHRS and CDR2 is YFSETQ.

The chain recombines TRBV19 with TRBJ2-2; 8 bases match TRBD1. Germline V gene lookup returns CDR1 LNHDA and CDR2 SQIVND (reference sequence). The CDR3 length is 14 residues. V shed 3 bases, J shed 6 bases, and the junction held 3 bases outside the gene matches. The CDR3 loop is CASSILQGAGELFF. CDR3 nucleotide sequence: TGTGCCAGTAGTATCTTACAGGGGGCCGGGGAGCTGTTTTTT.

CDR3 DNA sequence: TGTGCCAGCAGTGGGGCAGGGGGGTACAATGAGCAGTTCTTC. Its translation is CASSGAGGYNEQFF. The V call is TRBV25-1, the J call TRBJ2-1, with a tentative D call TRBD1 (7 bases). Germline V gene data show CDR1 as MGHDK and CDR2 as SYGVNS. V was cut by 4 bases and J by 4 bases, with 11 bases left in between. The CDR3 totals 14 residues.

This clone was counted at least ten times. The chain employs TRBV5-1 and TRBJ2-7; TRBD2 matches at 11 bases. The germline V gene encodes CDR1 SGHRS and CDR2 YFSETQ. This CDR3 has 17 residues. V trimming: 4 bases; J trimming: 0 bases; junction bases outside the gene matches: 9. CDR3 in DNA: TGCGCCAGCAGCCCCACGACTAGCGGGGATGACTCCTACGAGCAGTACGTC. Encoded protein: CASSPTTSGDDSYEQYV.

This clone came up a few times. The chain carries TRBV28 and TRBJ1-1; unclear D gene. The CDR3 totals 14 residues. Germline V lookup: CDR1 MDHEN, CDR2 SYDVKM. V lost 6 bases to trimming and J lost 1 base, with 12 bases between them. The CDR3 reads CASREGGRNTEAFF. The CDR3 DNA reads TGTGCCAGCAGGGAGGGCGGGAGGAACACTGAAGCTTTCTTT. The complete variable domain, with remaining parts taken from reference TRBV28 and TRBJ1-1, reads DVKVTQSSRYLVKRTGEKVFLECVQDMDHENMFWYRQDPGLGLRLIYFSYDVKMKEKGDIPEGYSVSREKKERFSLILESASTNQTSMYLCASREGGRNTEAFFGQGTRLTVV.

V usage is TRBV3-1 (or the pseudogene TRBV3-2) and J usage is TRBJ1-2; D is ambiguous. The V gene's germline CDR1 is LGHDT and CDR2 YNNKEL (reference sequence). Trimming removed 4 bases from V and 4 bases from J, with 16 bases in between. This CDR3 comprises 15 residues. CDR3 bases: TGTGCCAGCAGCCCCGAAGGACGGGATGGCTATGGCTACACCTTC. Translating it yields CASSPEGRDGYGYTF.

The V and J genes are TRBV7-9 and TRBJ2-1, with D perhaps matching TRBD2 (5 bases). There are 15 residues in the CDR3. V dropped 3 bases and J dropped 3 bases, with 12 bases sitting between them. Germline CDR1 reads SEHNR; CDR2 reads FQNEAQ (reference sequence). The CDR3 protein is CASSFDGGNYNEQFF. Here the CDR3 DNA reads TGTGCCAGCAGCTTCGACGGAGGCAACTACAATGAGCAGTTCTTC.

This chain joins TRBV5-1 and TRBJ1-6; 7 bases are a match to TRBD1. The V and J ends lost 2 bases and 4 bases, in that order; junction bases with no gene match: 6. Per germline, CDR1 SGHRS and CDR2 YFSETQ. The CDR3 runs 16 residues. CDR3 sequence reads: CASSFGGTAYNSPLHF. The CDR3, as DNA: TGCGCCAGCAGCTTTGGAGGGACAGCTTATAATTCACCCCTCCACTTT.

The chain recombines TRBV24-1 with TRBJ2-2; tentative D call: TRBD1 (6 bases). The germline V gene has CDR1 KGHDR and CDR2 SFDVKD. Trimming took off 9 bases at V and 2 bases at J, with 12 bases between the two ends. The CDR3 has 14 amino acids. The CDR3 bases are TGTGCCACCTCCGGGACATTAAACACCGGGGAGCTGTTTTTT. Encoded protein: CATSGTLNTGELFF.

This chain connects TRBV3-1 (or the pseudogene TRBV3-2) to TRBJ2-5; D remains ambiguous. Deletions cut 4 bases from V and 4 bases from J, with 4 bases between. The germline gives CDR1 LGHDT, CDR2 YNNKEL (reference sequence). The CDR3 loop spans 11 amino acids. The CDR3 region is CASSPGETQYF. CDR3 nucleotide sequence: TGTGCCAGCAGCCCAGGAGAGACCCAGTACTTC.

CDR3 coding DNA: TGTGCCAGCAGTTACTCGAGGAATTCTAACTATGGCTACACCTTC. Residues: CASSYSRNSNYGYTF. V usage is TRBV6-5 and J usage is TRBJ1-2; D remains ambiguous. The germline gives CDR1 MNHEY, CDR2 SVGAGI. The CDR3 loop spans 15 amino acids. With 0 bases removed from V and 0 bases from J, the gap between germline ends came to 8 bases.

The rearrangement joins TRBV29-1 to TRBJ2-3, with TRBD2 identical over 10 bases. V shed 7 bases and J 5 bases; nucleotides not matched to a gene: 9. The CDR3 is made up of 14 amino acids. Germline CDR1 SQVTM, CDR2 ANQGSEA. CDR3 in amino acids: CSAALLAGEDTQYF. The CDR3 nucleotides read TGCAGCGCTGCGTTGCTAGCGGGGGAAGATACGCAGTATTTT.

The rearrangement joins TRBV11-2 to TRBJ2-2, with 7 bases lining up with TRBD2. CDR1 and CDR2 (germline): SGHAT, FQNNGV. Trimming removed 5 bases from V and 2 bases from J; junction bases left unmatched: 11. The CDR3 contains 17 residues. CDR3: CASSRRGEGSNTGELFF. CDR3 nucleotides: TGTGCCAGCAGCCGCCGGGGGGAGGGCTCTAACACCGGGGAGCTGTTTTTT.

J is TRBJ2-3 and V is TRBV11-2; 7 nucleotides match TRBD1. V lost 5 bases and J lost 0; bases outside the gene matches: 5. Per germline, CDR1 SGHAT and CDR2 FQNNGV. The CDR3 extends over 15 amino acids. CDR3 nucleotide sequence: TGTGCCAGCAGCCTACAGACAGGGAGCACAGATACGCAGTATTTT. This translates into CASSLQTGSTDTQYF.

The chain couples TRBV15 to TRBJ1-1; D gene ambiguous. In germline, CDR1 is LNHNV, CDR2 YYDKDF (reference sequence). Between the trimmed V and J ends, which lost 4 bases and 1 base, there was a span of 16 bases. There are 16 residues in the CDR3. The CDR3: CATSTESSKPNTEAFF. The DNA of the CDR3 is TGTGCCACCAGCACCGAAAGCTCAAAGCCGAACACTGAAGCTTTCTTT. The full variable domain, its missing parts supplied by reference TRBV15 and TRBJ1-1, is DAMVIQNPRYQVTQFGKPVTLSCSQTLNHNVMYWYQQKSSQAPKLLFHYYDKDFNNEADTPDNFQSRRPNTSFCFLDIRSPGLGDTAMYLCATSTESSKPNTEAFFGQGTRLTVV.

Comments on this clone: At the DNA level, this CDR3 is encoded by other sequences in the same sample as well. This rearrangement joins TRBV9 to TRBJ1-1; D uncertain. The CDR3 consists of 16 residues. V was shortened by 2 bases and J by 0 bases, with 14 bases between the two germline ends. The germline V gene encodes CDR1 SGDLS and CDR2 YYNGEE. The CDR3 DNA follows: TGTGCCAGCAGCGTGGGTACCGGGTTAATGAACACTGAAGCTTTCTTT. It yields the protein CASSVGTGLMNTEAFF. Drawing the rest from reference TRBV9 and TRBJ1-1, the complete variable domain is DSGVTQTPKHLITATGQRVTLRCSPRSGDLSVYWYQQSLDQGLQFLIQYYNGEERAKGNILERFSAQQFPDLHSELNLSSLELGDSALYFCASSVGTGLMNTEAFFGQGTRLTVV.

The V call is TRBV10-3, the J call TRBJ2-2, with TRBD1 identical over 8 bases. V dropped 11 bases and J dropped 5; count of bases not matched to a gene: 10. Germline values: CDR1 ENHRY, CDR2 SYGVKD. The CDR3 spans 14 residues. The chain's CDR3 is CASQGDLGTGELFF. In DNA form, the CDR3 reads TGTGCCTCACAGGGGGATTTGGGTACCGGGGAGCTGTTTTTT.